This T cell receptor (beta chain) was captured by sequencing in a study of early T cells in non-severe SARS-CoV-2 infection. Study summary: Chains were not paired, and sequencing was done on bulk RNA from unsorted whole blood.

Attached unique molecular identifiers marked individual cDNA molecules. TCRdb called the 5' RACE reads again in MiXCR, with one record for every CDR3 protein. The sample records about 58,000 distinct CDR3 sequences, 7% to 8% being singletons. This clonotype occurred a few times. Its specificity is not known. Whole-study results and caveats: Using VDJdb, the matching emphasized anti-spike CD8 responses while missing private and CD4 specificities.

The source material was whole blood. This sequence was found in an adult who was a healthcare worker with PCR-confirmed SARS-CoV-2 infection or an uninfected control (not recorded which).

DNA of the CDR3: TGTGCCAGCAGTTACGCGAGCTCCTACGAGCAGTACTTC. It yields the protein CASSYASSYEQYF. The chain joins TRBV6-6 to TRBJ2-7; D unresolved. Trimming pared 2 bases from V and 0 bases from J, leaving 5 bases between. Germline V CDR1 and CDR2: MNHNY, SVGAGI (reference sequence). The length of the CDR3 is 13 residues.